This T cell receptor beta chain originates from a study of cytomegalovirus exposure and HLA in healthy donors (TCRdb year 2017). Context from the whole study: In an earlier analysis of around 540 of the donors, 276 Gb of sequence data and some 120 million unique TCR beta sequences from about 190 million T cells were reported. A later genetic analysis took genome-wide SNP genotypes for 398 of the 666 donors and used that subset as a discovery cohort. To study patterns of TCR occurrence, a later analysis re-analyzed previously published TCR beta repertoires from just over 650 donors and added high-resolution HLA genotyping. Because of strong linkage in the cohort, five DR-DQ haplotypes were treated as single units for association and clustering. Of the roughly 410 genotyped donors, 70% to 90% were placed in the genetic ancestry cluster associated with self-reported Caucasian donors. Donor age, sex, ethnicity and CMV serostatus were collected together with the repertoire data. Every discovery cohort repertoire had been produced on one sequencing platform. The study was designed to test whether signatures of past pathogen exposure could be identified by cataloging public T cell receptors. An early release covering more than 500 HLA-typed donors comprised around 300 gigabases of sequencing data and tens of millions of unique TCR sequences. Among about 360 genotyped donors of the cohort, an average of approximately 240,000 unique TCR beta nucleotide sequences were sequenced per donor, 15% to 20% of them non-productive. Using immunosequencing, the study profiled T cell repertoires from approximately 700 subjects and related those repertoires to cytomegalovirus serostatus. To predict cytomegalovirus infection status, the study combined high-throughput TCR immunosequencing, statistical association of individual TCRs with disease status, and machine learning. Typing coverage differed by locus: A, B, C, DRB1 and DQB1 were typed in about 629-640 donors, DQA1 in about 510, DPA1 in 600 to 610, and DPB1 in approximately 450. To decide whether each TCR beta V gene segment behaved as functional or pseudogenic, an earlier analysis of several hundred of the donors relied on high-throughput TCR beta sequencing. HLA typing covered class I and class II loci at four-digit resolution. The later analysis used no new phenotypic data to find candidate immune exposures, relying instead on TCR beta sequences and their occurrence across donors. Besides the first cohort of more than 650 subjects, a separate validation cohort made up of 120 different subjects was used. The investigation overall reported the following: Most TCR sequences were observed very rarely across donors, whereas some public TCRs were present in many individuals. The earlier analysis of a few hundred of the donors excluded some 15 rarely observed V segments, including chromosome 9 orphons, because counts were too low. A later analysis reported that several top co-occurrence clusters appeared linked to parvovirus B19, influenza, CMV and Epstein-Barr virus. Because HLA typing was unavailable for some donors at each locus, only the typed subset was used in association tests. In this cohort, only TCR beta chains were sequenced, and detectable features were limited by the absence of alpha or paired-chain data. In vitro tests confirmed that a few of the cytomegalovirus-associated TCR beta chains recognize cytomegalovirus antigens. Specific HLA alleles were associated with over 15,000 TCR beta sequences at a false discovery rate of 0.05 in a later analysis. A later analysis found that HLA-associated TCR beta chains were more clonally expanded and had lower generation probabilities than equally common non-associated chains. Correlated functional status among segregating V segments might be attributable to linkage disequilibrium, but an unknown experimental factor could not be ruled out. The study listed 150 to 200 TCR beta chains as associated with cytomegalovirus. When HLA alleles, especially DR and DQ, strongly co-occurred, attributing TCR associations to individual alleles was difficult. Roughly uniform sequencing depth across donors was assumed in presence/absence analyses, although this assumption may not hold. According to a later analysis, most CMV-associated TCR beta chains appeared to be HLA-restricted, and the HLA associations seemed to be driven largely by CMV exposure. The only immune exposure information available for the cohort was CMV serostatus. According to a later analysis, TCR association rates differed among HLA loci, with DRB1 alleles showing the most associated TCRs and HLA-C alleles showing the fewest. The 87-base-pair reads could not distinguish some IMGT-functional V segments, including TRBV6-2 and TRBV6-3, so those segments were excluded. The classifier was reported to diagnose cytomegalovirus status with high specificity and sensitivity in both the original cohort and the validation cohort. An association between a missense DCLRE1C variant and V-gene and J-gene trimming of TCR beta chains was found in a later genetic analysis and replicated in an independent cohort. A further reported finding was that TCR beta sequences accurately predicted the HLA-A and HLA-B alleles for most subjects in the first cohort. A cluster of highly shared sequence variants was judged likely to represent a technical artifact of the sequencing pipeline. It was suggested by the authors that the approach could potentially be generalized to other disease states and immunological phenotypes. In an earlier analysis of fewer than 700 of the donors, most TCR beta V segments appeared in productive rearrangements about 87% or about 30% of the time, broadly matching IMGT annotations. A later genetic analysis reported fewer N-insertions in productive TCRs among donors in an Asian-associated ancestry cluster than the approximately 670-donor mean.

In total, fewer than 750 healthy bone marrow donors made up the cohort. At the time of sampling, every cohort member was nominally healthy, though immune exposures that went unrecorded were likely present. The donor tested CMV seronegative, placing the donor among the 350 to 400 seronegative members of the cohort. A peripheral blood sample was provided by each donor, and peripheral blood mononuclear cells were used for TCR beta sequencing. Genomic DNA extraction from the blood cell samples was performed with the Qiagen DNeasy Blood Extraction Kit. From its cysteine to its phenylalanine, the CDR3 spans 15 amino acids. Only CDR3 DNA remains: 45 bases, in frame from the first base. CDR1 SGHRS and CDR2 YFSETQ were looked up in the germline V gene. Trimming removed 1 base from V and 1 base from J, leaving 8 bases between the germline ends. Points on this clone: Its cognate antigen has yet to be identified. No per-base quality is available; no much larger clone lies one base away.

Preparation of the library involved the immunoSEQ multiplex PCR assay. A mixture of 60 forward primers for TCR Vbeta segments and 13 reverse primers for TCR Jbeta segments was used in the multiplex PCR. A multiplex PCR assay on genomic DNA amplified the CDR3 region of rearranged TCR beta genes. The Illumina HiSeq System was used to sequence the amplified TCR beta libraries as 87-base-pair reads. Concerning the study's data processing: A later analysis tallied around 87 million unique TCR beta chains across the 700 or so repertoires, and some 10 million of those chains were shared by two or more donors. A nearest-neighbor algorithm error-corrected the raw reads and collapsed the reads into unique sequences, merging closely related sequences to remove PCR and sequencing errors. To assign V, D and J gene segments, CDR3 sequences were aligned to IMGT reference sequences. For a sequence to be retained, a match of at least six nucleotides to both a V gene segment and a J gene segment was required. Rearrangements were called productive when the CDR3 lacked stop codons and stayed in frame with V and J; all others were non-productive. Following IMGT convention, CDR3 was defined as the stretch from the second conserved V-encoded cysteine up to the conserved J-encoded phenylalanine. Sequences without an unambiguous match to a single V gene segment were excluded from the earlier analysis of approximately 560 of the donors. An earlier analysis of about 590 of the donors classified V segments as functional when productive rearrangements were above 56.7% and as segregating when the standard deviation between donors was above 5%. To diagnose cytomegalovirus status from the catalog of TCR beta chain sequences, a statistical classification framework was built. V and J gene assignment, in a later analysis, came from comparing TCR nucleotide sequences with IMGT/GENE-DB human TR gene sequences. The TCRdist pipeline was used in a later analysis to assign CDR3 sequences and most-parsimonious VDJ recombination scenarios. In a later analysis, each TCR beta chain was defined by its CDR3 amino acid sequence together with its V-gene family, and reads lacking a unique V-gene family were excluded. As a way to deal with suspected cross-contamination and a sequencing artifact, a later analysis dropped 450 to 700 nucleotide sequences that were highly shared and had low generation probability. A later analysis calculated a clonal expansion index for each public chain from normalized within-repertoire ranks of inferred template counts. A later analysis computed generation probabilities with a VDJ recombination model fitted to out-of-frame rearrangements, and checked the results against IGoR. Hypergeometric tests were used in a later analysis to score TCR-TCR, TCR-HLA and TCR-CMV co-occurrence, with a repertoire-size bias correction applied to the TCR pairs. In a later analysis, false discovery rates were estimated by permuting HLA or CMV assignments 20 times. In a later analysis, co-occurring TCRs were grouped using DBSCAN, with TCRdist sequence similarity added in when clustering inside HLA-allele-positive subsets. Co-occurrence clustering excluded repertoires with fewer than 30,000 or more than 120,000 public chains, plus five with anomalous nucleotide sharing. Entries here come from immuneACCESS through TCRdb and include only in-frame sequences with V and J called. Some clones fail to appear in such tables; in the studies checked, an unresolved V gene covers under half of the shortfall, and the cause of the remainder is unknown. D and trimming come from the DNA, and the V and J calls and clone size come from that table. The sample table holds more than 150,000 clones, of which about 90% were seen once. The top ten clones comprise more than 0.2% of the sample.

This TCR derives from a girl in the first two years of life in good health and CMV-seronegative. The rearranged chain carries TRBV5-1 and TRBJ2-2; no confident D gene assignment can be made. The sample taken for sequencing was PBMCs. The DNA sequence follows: TGCGCCAGCAGCTTGTCTAGTCTGAACACCGGGGAGCTGTTTTTT. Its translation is CASSLSSLNTGELFF.